This T cell receptor (beta chain) was profiled in a study of blood T cells in healthy people across ages. Points from the study as a whole: TCR beta diversity, measured per million T cells, fell in a roughly linear way with age.

Concerning this clonotype itself: The antigen is unknown.

CDR3 length: 12 residues. V shed 4 bases and J shed 10 bases, with 14 bases lying between them. Looked up from germline, CDR1 is DFQATT and CDR2 is SNEGSKA (reference sequence). Sample-barcoded 5' priming and a J-beta primer mix drove a second PCR of 7 to 11 cycles. From the 5' RACE reads, TCRdb called clonotypes with MiXCR, one entry per CDR3 protein. The sample records about 800,000 distinct CDR3 sequences, over 45% being singletons. Sequencing was carried out using blood. The clonotype comes from a man between 25 and 39 years old in good health. The genes are TRBV20-1 and TRBJ2-1; D unclear. Here the CDR3 DNA reads TGCAGTGCTATCAAGTCGGCCTACGAGCAGTTCTTC. Protein sequence: CSAIKSAYEQFF.